This entry lists 4 T cell receptor beta chains sequenced from one sample in a study of response to subunit inactivated influenza vaccine (dated by TCRdb to the late 2010s). Libraries were built with RT-PCR. The instrument was an Illumina HiSeq 2500. TCRdb trimmed the raw reads at Q25, called clones with MiXCR and kept productive beta chains. CDR3 protein duplicates are merged, each entry listing the most common genes and DNA. Present in this sample are about 540,000 distinct CDR3 sequences, 12% to 15% of which were seen just once. In total, the top ten clones hold 11% of the sample. This material consisted of PBMCs from blood, taken roughly 12 days after vaccination. Source of these receptors: a man aged 45-60 years who received an inactivated influenza vaccine. Donor details come from another sample of the same person, matched by shared clones.

CDR3 region: CASSLGGTDNEKLFF. CDR3 DNA: TGTGCCAGCAGCTTAGGGGGGACAGATAATGAAAAACTGTTTTTT. The chain recombines TRBV7-9 with TRBJ1-4, with 7 bases that match TRBD1. Germline CDR1 SEHNR, CDR2 FQNEAQ (reference sequence). V was clipped by 1 base and J by 4 bases; unmatched bases: 3. The CDR3 has 15 amino acids.

This clonotype has more than one count but fewer than ten. The chain recombines TRBV5-1 with TRBJ2-1; D may match TRBD1 or TRBD2 (7 bases each). Germline loops: CDR1 SGHRS, CDR2 YFSETQ. With 5 bases removed from V and 6 bases from J, the gap between germline ends came to 18 bases. The length of the CDR3 is 15 residues. This CDR3 reads CASRNEQGGRNEQFF. CDR3 bases: TGCGCCAGCAGAAATGAGCAGGGGGGGCGCAATGAGCAGTTCTTC.

This clonotype was observed many times. The J gene is TRBJ2-4, the V gene TRBV6-5, with D perhaps given as TRBD1 or TRBD2 (5 bases each). V was cut by 0 bases and J by 7 bases, with 13 bases left in between. The V gene's germline CDR1 is MNHEY and CDR2 SVGAGI. This CDR3 contains 15 residues. CDR3: CASSYSGVPGNIQYF. Written as DNA, the CDR3 is TGTGCCAGCAGTTACTCGGGAGTACCAGGGAACATTCAGTACTTC.

The V and J genes are TRBV12-3 or TRBV12-4 and TRBJ2-2; D is unclear. Trimming left V 10 bases short and J 6 bases short, with 9 bases between. The length of the CDR3 is 11 residues. CDR3 DNA sequence: TGTGCCACCCGTCCCCCCGGGGAGCTGTTTTTT. It yields the protein CATRPPGELFF.